Listed here is a single TCR beta chain. What it binds is unknown. The protocol was immunoSEQ multiplex PCR, while the TCRdb copy is restricted to in-frame clones and leaves out a portion. Among 5,000 or so clones listed, 60% to 85% were seen once. These data are taken from a study of immune cell composition in non-small cell lung cancer. Findings and caveats of the study: Overall clonality, unlike maximal tumour-associated clone frequency, did not predict TIL reactivity.

V shed 4 bases, J shed 4 bases, and the junction held 8 bases outside the gene matches. Germline CDR1 MNHEY, CDR2 SMNVEV (reference sequence). This CDR3 contains 15 residues. Sequenced sample: lung tumor tissue. The source of this sequence is a human donor with non-small cell lung cancer. The chain uses TRBV27 and TRBJ1-2; 8 bases align to TRBD1. The CDR3 DNA reads TGTGCCAGCAGTTCCCGGGACAGGACCACCTATGGCTACACCTTC. The encoded protein is CASSSRDRTTYGYTF.